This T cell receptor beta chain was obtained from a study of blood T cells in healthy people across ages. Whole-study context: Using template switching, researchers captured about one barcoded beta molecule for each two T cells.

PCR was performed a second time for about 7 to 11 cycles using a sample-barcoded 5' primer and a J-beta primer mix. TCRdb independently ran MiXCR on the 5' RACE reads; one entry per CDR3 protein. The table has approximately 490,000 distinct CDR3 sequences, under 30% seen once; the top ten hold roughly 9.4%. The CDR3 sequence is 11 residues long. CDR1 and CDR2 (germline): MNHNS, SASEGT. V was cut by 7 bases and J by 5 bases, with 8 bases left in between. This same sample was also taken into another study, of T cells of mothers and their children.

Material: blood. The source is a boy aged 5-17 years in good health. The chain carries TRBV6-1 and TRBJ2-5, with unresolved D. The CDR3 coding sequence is TGTGCCAGCATAGGGCGTGAGACCCAGTACTTC. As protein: CASIGRETQYF.